The clone carrying this T cell receptor beta chain is medium-sized (0.01 to 0.1%) within its sample. Its antigen is unknown. The data were obtained in a study of OX40 agonist ivuxolimab in advanced cancers. The CDR3 totals 17 residues. Per germline, CDR1 ENHRY and CDR2 SYGVKD. The V gene end was trimmed by 6 bases and the J gene end by 3 bases; junction bases not matched to a gene: 13. This table comes from immunoSEQ multiplex PCR, and its TCRdb copy is limited to in-frame clones, with some not included. The top ten clones hold 2% to 2.5% of a sample with some 45,000 clones, around 82% of them seen once. Study-wide results and limits: Clonal expansion by week 6 occurred in CD4+ and CD8+ blood T cells (at 0.1 to 3.0 mg/kg).

The chain joins TRBV10-3 to TRBJ2-1, with 8 bases that match TRBD2. Specimen: CD4+ or CD8+ T cells sorted from blood, collected in a trial of the OX40 agonist ivuxolimab. This sequence originates from an adult with an advanced solid tumor such as melanoma, head and neck, liver or kidney cancer. The CDR3 nucleotides are TGTGCCATCAGGGGCGGGGGGCCCCTCCAGGACTACAATGAGCAGTTCTTC. It codes for CAIRGGGPLQDYNEQFF.